This TCR beta chain derives from a study of T cells after yellow fever vaccination. Template switching by 5'RACE produced TCR cDNA, adding a universal primer site and UMIs. TCRdb fed the 5' RACE reads into MiXCR, producing one record per CDR3 protein. The sample records fewer than 350,000 distinct CDR3 sequences, 8% to 10% being singletons. Germline values: CDR1 LGHNA, CDR2 YSLEER. Trimming at V came to 4 bases and at J to 0 bases, leaving 9 bases not matched to a gene. The CDR3 sequence is 17 residues long. The clonotype originates from a man between 18 and 35 years old who received the YFV17D yellow fever vaccine. Sequenced here: PBMCs, sampled on the day of the first yellow fever vaccination. V gene TRBV4-3 combines with J gene TRBJ2-1; 7 bases line up with TRBD2. In DNA form, the CDR3 reads TGCGCCAGCAGCCCACAGCTCCGGGACTACTCCTACAATGAGCAGTTCTTC. Its protein is CASSPQLRDYSYNEQFF.